Listed here are 15 T cell receptor beta chains from one sample, sequenced in a study of T cell responses to AZD1222 COVID-19 vaccine. Libraries were prepared by immunoSEQ multiplex PCR; TCRdb keeps only in-frame clonotypes and omits some of them. The sample contains some 170,000 clones, approximately 92% of which appear only once. The source material was peripheral blood, sampled 28 days after the second dose of the MenACWY control vaccine. Receptors originate from an adult who received the MenACWY meningococcal vaccine as a control.

The chain couples TRBV7-9 to TRBJ1-5; D is unresolved. This CDR3 has 12 residues. With 5 bases removed from V and 9 bases from J, the gap between germline ends came to 11 bases. The germline V gene encodes CDR1 SEHNR and CDR2 FQNEAQ (reference sequence). Here the CDR3 DNA reads TGTGCCAGCAGCCTTAGTAATACGCCCCAGCATTTT. It specifies CASSLSNTPQHF.

The CDR3 nucleotides read TGTGCCAGCAGCGGACAGGGGGCGAAGGACTCTAACTATGGCTACACCTTC. This sequence encodes CASSGQGAKDSNYGYTF. This rearrangement joins TRBV9 to TRBJ1-2; 10 bases are a match to TRBD1. Germline V CDR1 and CDR2: SGDLS, YYNGEE. The ends lost 3 bases at V and 0 bases at J; junction bases unmatched: 8. The CDR3 spans 17 residues. Combining the CDR3 with reference TRBV9 and TRBJ1-2 gives the whole variable domain DSGVTQTPKHLITATGQRVTLRCSPRSGDLSVYWYQQSLDQGLQFLIQYYNGEERAKGNILERFSAQQFPDLHSELNLSSLELGDSALYFCASSGQGAKDSNYGYTFGSGTRLTVV.

The V and J genes are TRBV4-3 and TRBJ1-6; no definite D call. Between the trimmed V and J ends, which lost 0 bases and 7 bases, there was a span of 13 bases. This CDR3 is 16 amino acids long. Germline CDR1 and CDR2: LGHNA and YSLEER. The CDR3 DNA is TGCGCCAGCAGCCAAGACCCGGGCTCCCCGAATTCACCCCTCCACTTT. It yields the protein CASSQDPGSPNSPLHF.

The CDR3 region has the DNA TGTGCCAGTAGTAAGGGGGGCACTGAAGCTTTCTTT. Protein sequence: CASSKGGTEAFF. The chain has TRBV19 and TRBJ1-1; perhaps TRBD1 as D (6 bases). Germline V gives CDR1 LNHDA, CDR2 SQIVND (reference sequence). Trimming pared 4 bases from V and 4 bases from J, leaving 7 bases between. CDR3 size: 12 residues. Complete variable domain (other parts from reference TRBV19 and TRBJ1-1): DGGITQSPKYLFRKEGQNVTLSCEQNLNHDAMYWYRQDPGQGLRLIYYSQIVNDFQKGDIAEGYSVSREKKESFPLTVTSAQKNPTAFYLCASSKGGTEAFFGQGTRLTVV.

This chain connects TRBV3-1 (or the pseudogene TRBV3-2) to TRBJ2-7; tentatively, D is TRBD1 (6 bases). The CDR3 is 16 residues long. CDR1 is LGHDT and CDR2 is YNNKEL in the germline V gene (reference sequence). Between the trimmed V and J ends, which lost 4 bases and 0 bases, there was a span of 16 bases. The CDR3 DNA reads TGTGCCAGCAGCCCCCAATACCGACAGGCCTCCTACGAGCAGTACTTC. Translated: CASSPQYRQASYEQYF.

J is TRBJ1-4 and V is TRBV28; 8 bases match TRBD1. This CDR3 contains 12 residues. Unmatched junction bases numbered 4, after V lost 6 bases and J lost 10 bases. CDR1 is MDHEN, CDR2 SYDVKM, per germline. CDR3 amino acids: CASSRTGLKLFF. DNA for the CDR3: TGTGCCAGCAGCCGGACAGGGCTAAAACTGTTTTTT.

The CDR3 bases are TGCGCCAGCAGCCATCCCGGTGGGGGGGCACTGGAGCAGTTCTTC. Protein product: CASSHPGGGALEQFF. This sequence joins TRBV4-1 and TRBJ2-1; weak D call: TRBD2 (7 bases). The CDR3 extends over 15 amino acids. The V gene's germline CDR1 is MGHRA and CDR2 YSYEKL. Trimming took off 3 bases at V and 10 bases at J, with 19 bases between the two ends.

The gene calls are TRBV29-1 and TRBJ1-2; weak D call: TRBD1 (5 bases). Germline V gives CDR1 SQVTM, CDR2 ANQGSEA. The CDR3 contains 11 residues. Trimming took 4 bases from V and 2 from J, leaving 5 bases between them. CDR3 sequence: CSVGDNYGYTF. CDR3 nucleotides: TGCAGCGTTGGGGACAACTATGGCTACACCTTC.

The chain has TRBV19 and TRBJ1-5; TRBD1 might be the D (5 bases). This CDR3 comprises 15 residues. Germline CDR1 is LNHDA and CDR2 is SQIVND (reference sequence). V lost 2 bases and J lost 0, with 8 bases in between. In nucleotides, the CDR3 is TGTGCCAGTAGTATACAGGGTTATAGCAATCAGCCCCAGCATTTT. Amino acid sequence: CASSIQGYSNQPQHF.

The chain couples TRBV15 to TRBJ1-3; no clear D gene. Trimming took off 0 bases at V and 0 bases at J, with 6 bases between the two ends. This CDR3 has 15 residues. The V gene's germline CDR1 is LNHNV and CDR2 YYDKDF (reference sequence). CDR3 protein: CATSRDGFSGNTIYF. CDR3 nucleotide sequence: TGTGCCACCAGCAGAGATGGGTTCTCTGGAAACACCATATATTTT.

The genes are TRBV9 and TRBJ2-7; no clear D gene. V gave up 4 bases and J gave up 7 bases, with 24 bases separating them. This CDR3 has 16 residues. Germline CDR1 is SGDLS and CDR2 is YYNGEE. CDR3 sequence: CASSLSVSDGLGEQYF. CDR3 bases: TGTGCCAGCAGCCTCTCCGTGTCGGACGGCCTGGGTGAGCAGTACTTC.

The V gene is TRBV6-1, the J gene TRBJ1-2; 8 bases map to TRBD1. Per germline, CDR1 MNHNS and CDR2 SASEGT. V was clipped by 1 base and J by 9 bases; unmatched bases: 4. The CDR3 is 13 amino acids. The CDR3 here is CASSEGTGTRYTF. The CDR3 nucleotides read TGTGCCAGCAGTGAAGGGACAGGGACCCGCTACACCTTC.

The chain uses TRBV11-2 and TRBJ1-3; TRBD1 agrees at 8 bases. This CDR3 region has 14 residues. V was clipped by 5 bases and J by 5 bases; unmatched bases: 5. CDR1 SGHAT and CDR2 FQNNGV come from the germline V gene. CDR3 nucleotides: TGTGCCAGCAGCGCCGGGACAGGACGAAACACCATATATTTT. It translates to CASSAGTGRNTIYF.

V gene TRBV19 combines with J gene TRBJ1-6; no firm D call. The CDR3 sequence is 18 residues long. The germline V and J ends were trimmed by 9 bases and 0 bases, with 21 bases remaining between them. The germline gives CDR1 LNHDA, CDR2 SQIVND (reference sequence). This CDR3 is CASARLSAGSSYNSPLHF. As DNA, the CDR3 is TGTGCCAGCGCTAGGCTGTCGGCTGGCAGCTCCTATAATTCACCCCTCCACTTT.

The chain recombines TRBV7-9 with TRBJ1-2, with D perhaps matching TRBD1 (5 bases). CDR3 length equals 15 residues. Trimming took 5 bases from V and 7 from J, leaving 20 bases between them. Germline lookup yields CDR1 SEHNR and CDR2 FQNEAQ (reference sequence). The CDR3 protein is CASSTSRQFSVGYTF. DNA for the CDR3: TGTGCCAGCAGCACTAGCCGACAGTTTTCAGTTGGCTACACCTTC.